This TCR beta chain originates from a study of T cells in Graves' hyperthyroidism and ophthalmopathy. Graves' hyperthyroidism was deemed stable absent ophthalmopathy progression within 18 months. Source material for PBMCs was about 11 ml fresh peripheral blood. Study-wide results and limits: Most clonotypes expanded in thyroid above 0.001 were likewise present in blood.

Amplified TCR beta CDR3 regions derived from RNA transcripts. The HTBI primer set served for first-round RT-PCR of the TCR CDR3. TCRdb passed the multiplex PCR reads through MiXCR, listing each CDR3 protein once. Among 470,000 or so distinct CDR3 sequences, about 20% were seen once, and the ten largest hold 26%. The CDR3 length is 14 residues. Trimming stripped 5 bases from V and 1 base from J, with 10 bases between. The germline CDR1 and CDR2 sequences are SGDLS and YYNGEE. Notes on this clonotype: Its antigen is undetermined.

The chain couples TRBV9 to TRBJ1-5; possibly TRBD1 for D (6 bases). Sequencing was performed on blood. The source of this sequence is a man between 18 and 35 years old with Graves' hyperthyroidism. The CDR3 nucleotides are TGTGCCAGCAGTCAGGGGCCGAGCAATCAGCCCCAGCATTTT. It yields the protein CASSQGPSNQPQHF.